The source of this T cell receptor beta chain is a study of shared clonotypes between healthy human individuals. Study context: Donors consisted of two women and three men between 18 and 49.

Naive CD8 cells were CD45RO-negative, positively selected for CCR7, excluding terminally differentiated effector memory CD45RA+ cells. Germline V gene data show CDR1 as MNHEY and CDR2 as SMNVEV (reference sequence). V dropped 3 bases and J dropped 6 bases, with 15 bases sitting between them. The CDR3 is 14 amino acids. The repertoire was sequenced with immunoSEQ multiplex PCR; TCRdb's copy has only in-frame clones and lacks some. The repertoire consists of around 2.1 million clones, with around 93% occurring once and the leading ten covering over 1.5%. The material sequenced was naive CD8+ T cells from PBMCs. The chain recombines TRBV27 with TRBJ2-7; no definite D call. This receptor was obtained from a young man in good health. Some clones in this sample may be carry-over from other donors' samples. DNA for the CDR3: TGTGCCAGCAGTTTTTTGCAGCAGGCGGTCGAGCAGTACTTC. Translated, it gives CASSFLQQAVEQYF.